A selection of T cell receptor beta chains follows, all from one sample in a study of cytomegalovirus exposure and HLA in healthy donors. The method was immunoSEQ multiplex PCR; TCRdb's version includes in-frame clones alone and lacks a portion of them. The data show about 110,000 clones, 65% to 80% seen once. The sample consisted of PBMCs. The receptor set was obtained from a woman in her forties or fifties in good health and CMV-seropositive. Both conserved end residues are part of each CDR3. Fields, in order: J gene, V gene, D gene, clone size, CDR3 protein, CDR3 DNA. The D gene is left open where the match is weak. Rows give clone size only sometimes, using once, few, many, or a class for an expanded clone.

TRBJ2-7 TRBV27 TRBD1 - CASSLSAGTGSYEQYF TGTGCCAGCAGTTTATCGGCCGGGACAGGGAGTTACGAGCAGTACTTC
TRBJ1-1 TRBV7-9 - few CASSWSGNTEAFF TGTGCCAGCAGCTGGTCCGGGAACACTGAAGCTTTCTTT
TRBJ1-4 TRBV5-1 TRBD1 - CASSLPLRGAQWRNEKLFF TGCGCCAGCAGCTTGCCCCTCAGGGGGGCCCAGTGGAGGAACGAAAAACTGTTTTTT
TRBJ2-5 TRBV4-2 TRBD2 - CASSQGPGLAGGQETQYF TGTGCCAGCAGCCAAGGCCCGGGACTAGCGGGGGGGCAAGAGACCCAGTACTTC
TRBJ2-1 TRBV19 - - CASSLDSYNEQFF TGTGCCAGTAGTCTGGACAGTTACAATGAGCAGTTCTTC
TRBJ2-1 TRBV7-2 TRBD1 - CASSLAGRGPGEQFF TGTGCCAGCAGCTTAGCTGGTAGGGGGCCAGGTGAGCAGTTCTTC
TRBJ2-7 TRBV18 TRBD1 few CASSLEGGMAYEQYF TGTGCCAGCTCTCTCGAAGGGGGCATGGCCTACGAGCAGTACTTC
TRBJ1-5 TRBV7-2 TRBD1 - CASSLVWRQGRNQPQHF TGTGCCAGCAGCTTAGTCTGGAGACAGGGGAGGAATCAGCCCCAGCATTTT
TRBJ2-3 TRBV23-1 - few CASSPYMEQRPGYTQYF TGCGCCAGCAGCCCCTACATGGAACAGCGGCCGGGTTATACGCAGTATTTT
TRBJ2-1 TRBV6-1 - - CASSEAGGGTYNEQFF TGTGCCAGCAGTGAAGCTGGGGGGGGCACCTACAATGAGCAGTTCTTC
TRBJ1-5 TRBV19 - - CASRGGDTPFYSNQPQHF TGTGCCTCGAGAGGGGGGGATACACCTTTCTATAGCAATCAGCCCCAGCATTTT
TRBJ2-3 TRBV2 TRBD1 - CASSEQGPSTDTQYF TGTGCCAGCAGCGAACAGGGGCCTAGCACAGATACGCAGTATTTT
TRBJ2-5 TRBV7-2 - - CASSQDRQETQYF TGTGCCAGCAGCCAGGACAGACAAGAGACCCAGTACTTC
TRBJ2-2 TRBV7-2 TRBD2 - CASSLVGLAGSAGELFF TGTGCCAGCAGCTTAGTCGGACTAGCGGGGTCGGCCGGGGAGCTGTTTTTT
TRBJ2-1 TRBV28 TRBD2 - CATWTSGGNEQFF TGTGCCACCTGGACTAGCGGGGGAAATGAGCAGTTCTTC
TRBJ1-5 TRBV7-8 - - CASSLLPDQPQHF TGTGCCAGCAGCCTACTACCTGATCAGCCCCAGCATTTT
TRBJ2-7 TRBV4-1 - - CASSQATGFGSYEQYF TGCGCCAGCAGCCAGGCCACAGGGTTTGGATCCTACGAGCAGTACTTC
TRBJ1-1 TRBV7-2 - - CASSLDYGSNTEAFF TGTGCCAGCAGCTTAGATTACGGGTCGAACACTGAAGCTTTCTTT
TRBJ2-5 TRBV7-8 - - CASSLGTQQETQYF TGTGCCAGCAGCTTAGGGACACAACAAGAGACCCAGTACTTC
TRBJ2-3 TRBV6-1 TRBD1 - CASSRITGGTDTQYF TGTGCCAGCAGTCGGATAACAGGGGGCACAGATACGCAGTATTTT
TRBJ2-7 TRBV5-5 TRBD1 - CASSDPDRGSDEQYF TGTGCCAGCAGCGACCCGGACAGGGGTTCAGACGAGCAGTACTTC
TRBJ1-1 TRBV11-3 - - CASSLGPNTEAFF TGTGCCAGCAGTCTGGGCCCGAACACTGAAGCTTTCTTT
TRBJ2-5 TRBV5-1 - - CASSLVSGQETQYF TGCGCCAGCAGCTTGGTGTCGGGCCAAGAGACCCAGTACTTC
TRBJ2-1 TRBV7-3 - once CASSRGGISHNEQFF TGTGCCAGCAGCCGAGGGGGTATCTCCCACAATGAGCAGTTCTTC
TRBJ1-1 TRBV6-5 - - CASRPALGGTEAFF TGTGCCAGCAGACCCGCCTTAGGGGGCACTGAAGCTTTCTTT
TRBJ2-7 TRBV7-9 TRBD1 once CASSPQTGWAEQYF TGTGCCAGCAGCCCCCAGACAGGGTGGGCCGAGCAGTACTTC
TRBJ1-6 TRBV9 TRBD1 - CASSLTGGDSPLHF TGTGCCAGCAGCCTGACAGGGGGCGATTCACCCCTCCACTTT
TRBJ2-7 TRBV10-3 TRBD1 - CAISAGQGPTEQYF TGTGCCATCAGTGCGGGACAGGGACCTACCGAGCAGTACTTC
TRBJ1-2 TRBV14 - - CASSQDRGYGYTF TGTGCCAGCAGCCAAGATCGGGGCTATGGCTACACCTTC
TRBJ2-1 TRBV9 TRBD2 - CASSMTRTSGGSSSYNEQFF TGTGCCAGCAGCATGACTCGGACTAGCGGGGGGTCCAGCTCCTACAATGAGCAGTTCTTC
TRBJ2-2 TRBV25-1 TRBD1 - CASSDGTGVNGELFF TGTGCCAGCTCCGATGGGACAGGGGTTAATGGGGAGCTGTTTTTT
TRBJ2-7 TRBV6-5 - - CASRSDRPLYEQYF TGTGCCAGCAGATCAGACAGGCCCCTCTACGAGCAGTACTTC
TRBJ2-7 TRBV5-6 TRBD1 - CASSLDRGYEQYF TGTGCCAGCAGCCTGGACAGGGGCTACGAGCAGTACTTC
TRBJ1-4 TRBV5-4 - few CASSLAQAGDEKLFF TGTGCCAGCAGCTTGGCCCAGGCAGGGGATGAAAAACTGTTTTTT
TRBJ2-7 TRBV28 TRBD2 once CASSLPGLAAHEQYF TGTGCCAGCAGTTTACCGGGACTAGCGGCCCACGAGCAGTACTTC
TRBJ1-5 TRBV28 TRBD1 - CASRGQGKGSNQPQHF TGTGCCAGCAGGGGACAGGGGAAGGGTAGCAATCAGCCCCAGCATTTT
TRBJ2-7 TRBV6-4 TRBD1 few CASSYLGTASSYEQYF TGTGCCAGCAGTTACTTGGGGACAGCGAGCTCCTACGAGCAGTACTTC
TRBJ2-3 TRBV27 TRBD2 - CASSFLAGDTSTDTQYF TGTGCCAGCAGTTTCCTAGCGGGGGATACTAGCACAGATACGCAGTATTTT
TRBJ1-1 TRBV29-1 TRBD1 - CSVSAGQGMNTEAFF TGCAGCGTCTCCGCAGGACAGGGGATGAACACTGAAGCTTTCTTT
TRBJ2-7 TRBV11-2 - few CASSGIGGTYEQYF TGTGCCAGCAGCGGCATTGGAGGAACCTACGAGCAGTACTTC
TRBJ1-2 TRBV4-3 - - CASSQEREGSPYDYGYTF TGCGCCAGCAGCCAAGAACGGGAGGGCTCACCCTACGACTATGGCTACACCTTC
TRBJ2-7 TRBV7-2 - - CASSLRSELLYEQYF TGTGCCAGCAGCCTTAGGAGTGAATTACTCTACGAGCAGTACTTC
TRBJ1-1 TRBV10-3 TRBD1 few CASSYRTGMNTEAFF TGTGCCAGCAGTTATCGGACAGGAATGAACACTGAAGCTTTCTTT
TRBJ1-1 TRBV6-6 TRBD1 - CASSPAPDRATEAFF TGTGCCAGCAGCCCCGCTCCTGACAGGGCCACTGAAGCTTTCTTT
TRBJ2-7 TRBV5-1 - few CASSGTSLGEQYF TGCGCCAGCTCCGGGACTTCCCTGGGAGAGCAGTACTTC
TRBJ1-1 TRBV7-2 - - CASRKTGTTEAFF TGTGCCAGCAGGAAAACAGGGACCACTGAAGCTTTCTTT